The present TCR beta chain was sequenced within a study of spatial heterogeneity in lung cancer. CDR1 is SGHTA and CDR2 is FQGNSA in the germline V gene. Unmatched junction bases numbered 5, after V lost 3 bases and J lost 0 bases. The CDR3 length is 18 residues. General observations from the study: Alpha chains reached an estimated coverage of about 7% of tumor T cells, and beta chains approximately 13%. Ubiquitous and regional nonsynonymous mutation counts were tracked by ubiquitous and regional expanded TCR counts, respectively. It was found that expanded intratumoral alpha and beta TCR counts tracked tumor mutation counts.

TCRdb reprocessed the 5' RACE reads via MiXCR and lists one record per CDR3 protein. This table holds approximately 15,000 distinct CDR3 sequences, roughly 4.7% found once. Sample time point: sample taken at primary tumor resection. Unsorted samples of tumor, nontumor lung or frozen PBMC had their whole RNA sequenced. Regarding this clonotype: Its cognate antigen is unknown. The size of this beta chain means little, since it is a stray read in a library made for alpha chains.

The receptor was derived from a female donor with early-stage non-small cell lung cancer. The source material was lung tumor tissue, sampled at surgery. This chain connects TRBV7-2 to TRBJ2-4; 13 bases line up with TRBD2. In DNA, the CDR3 is TGTGCCAGCAGCTTCCGACTAGCGGGGGGTGGAGCCAAAAACATTCAGTACTTC. Its protein product is CASSFRLAGGGAKNIQYF. The variable domain in full, completed from reference TRBV7-2 and TRBJ2-4, reads GAGVSQSPSNKVTEKGKDVELRCDPISGHTALYWYRQSLGQGLEFLIYFQGNSAPDKSGLPSDRFSAERTGGSVSTLTIQRTQQEDSAVYLCASSFRLAGGGAKNIQYFGAGTRLSVL.